A selection of T cell receptor beta chains follows, all from one sample in a study of vaccination effects on CD4 cells after COVID-19. These TCRs are of unknown antigen specificity. Generated by immunoSEQ multiplex PCR, the TCRdb table keeps only in-frame clones and is missing some. The sample consists of tens of thousands of clones, roughly 70% of them appearing once. The source was CD4+ T cells from PBMCs cultured with HCoV-OC43 spike peptides, collected before COVID-19 vaccination. These receptors all stem from a human donor who received a COVID-19 vaccine. CDR3s include the opening cysteine and the closing phenylalanine or tryptophan. D genes are given only for firm matches. Clone sizes are given selectively: once, few, many, or a class where the clone is expanded.

clone_size,j_call,d_call,v_call,cdr3_nt,cdr3_aa
few,TRBJ1-6,TRBD1,TRBV6-6,TGTGCCAGCAGGGACCCCGGGACAGGGAGTTCACCCCTCCACTTT,CASRDPGTGSSPLHF
NA,TRBJ2-6,NA,TRBV30,TGTGCCTGGAGTGGACAATCTGGGGCCAACGTCCTGACTTTC,CAWSGQSGANVLTF
NA,TRBJ1-4,NA,TRBV28,TGTGCCAGCAGTTTAGTACAGGGAAGCACTAATGAAAAACTGTTTTTT,CASSLVQGSTNEKLFF
NA,TRBJ1-2,NA,TRBV20-1,TGCAGTGCTAGAGATATTGACACCTTC,CSARDIDTF
NA,TRBJ2-7,TRBD1,TRBV5-4,TGTGCCAGCAGCTCGACAGGGACCTCCTACGAGCAGTACTTC,CASSSTGTSYEQYF
NA,TRBJ2-3,NA,TRBV3-1/TRBV3-2,TGTGCCAGCAGCCCAACACGGGCTAGCACAGATACGCAGTATTTT,CASSPTRASTDTQYF
NA,TRBJ2-5,TRBD2,TRBV11-2,TGTGCCAGCAGATTGGGCAGGGGACTAGCGGAGCGCAAAGAGACCCAGTACTTC,CASRLGRGLAERKETQYF
NA,TRBJ2-3,NA,TRBV4-1,TGCGCCAGCAGCCAACAGGGAACAGATACGCAGTATTTT,CASSQQGTDTQYF
few,TRBJ1-1,NA,TRBV5-1,TGCGCCAGCAGCACTGGTATGCCTGAAGCTTTCTTT,CASSTGMPEAFF
few,TRBJ1-5,NA,TRBV6-5,TGTGCCAGCAGTTCCCAGGACAGTTATCAGCCCCAGCATTTT,CASSSQDSYQPQHF
NA,TRBJ2-1,TRBD1,TRBV10-3,TGTGCCACTGGGACAGGGGGGGAAAATGAGCAGTTCTTC,CATGTGGENEQFF
few,TRBJ1-4,NA,TRBV5-4,TGTGCCAGCAGCCTGGACGTTGCAACTAATGAAAAACTGTTTTTT,CASSLDVATNEKLFF
NA,TRBJ1-2,NA,TRBV6-5,TGTGCCAGCTCCCCGGGCTACTATGGCTACACCTTC,CASSPGYYGYTF
NA,TRBJ2-7,NA,TRBV5-6,TGTGCCAGAGGGGGGGTGTTAGCGGAGCAGTACTTC,CARGGVLAEQYF
NA,TRBJ2-3,NA,TRBV30,TGTGCCTGGAGTGCGGGGATATCTAGCACAGATACGCAGTATTTT,CAWSAGISSTDTQYF
NA,TRBJ1-1,TRBD1,TRBV18,TGTGCCAGCTCACTCAGACAGGGTGGTGAAGCTTTCTTT,CASSLRQGGEAFF
NA,TRBJ2-2,NA,TRBV30,TGTGCCTGGAGTGGCCCGAACACCGGGGAGCTGTTTTTT,CAWSGPNTGELFF
NA,TRBJ2-7,TRBD2,TRBV28,TGTGCCAGTGTAAGCGGGAGGGCCTGGGAGCAGTACTTC,CASVSGRAWEQYF
NA,TRBJ2-5,TRBD2,TRBV7-9,TGTGCCAGCAGCCAATCCGGGACTAGCGGGAGGTCAGAGACCCAGTACTTC,CASSQSGTSGRSETQYF
NA,TRBJ2-1,TRBD2,TRBV24-1,TGTGCCACCAGTGATTCAATAGCGGGAGGTTCACCTTACAATGAGCAGTTCTTC,CATSDSIAGGSPYNEQFF
NA,TRBJ1-4,NA,TRBV5-4,TGTGCCAGCAGCTTGGCAGCAACTAATGAAAAACTGTTTTTT,CASSLAATNEKLFF
NA,TRBJ2-3,TRBD1,TRBV18,TGTGCCAGCTCACTACGAGGGCAGGGGGCCAACACAGATACGCAGTATTTT,CASSLRGQGANTDTQYF
NA,TRBJ1-2,TRBD1,TRBV27,TGTGCCAGCAGTTTATCGACAGGGTCGATCCAAGGCTACACCTTC,CASSLSTGSIQGYTF
NA,TRBJ2-1,NA,TRBV5-5,TGTGCCAGCAGCTTTTCACCCCCCGATGAGCAGTTCTTC,CASSFSPPDEQFF
NA,TRBJ2-5,NA,TRBV7-9,TGTGCCAGCAGCTTAGAAGGCCGGGGGACCCAGTACTTC,CASSLEGRGTQYF
once,TRBJ2-3,NA,TRBV4-3,TGCGCCAGCAGCCAAGTCGAAGGGACAGATACGCAGTATTTT,CASSQVEGTDTQYF
once,TRBJ2-4,NA,TRBV19,TGTGCCAGTAGTCCAGAATACAGGGTCAACATTCAGTACTTC,CASSPEYRVNIQYF
NA,TRBJ2-5,TRBD2,TRBV15,TGTGCCACCACCACGGGACTAGCGATGGAGACCCAGTACTTC,CATTTGLAMETQYF
NA,TRBJ2-2,NA,TRBV6-5,TGTGCCAGCAGGGGAGCTTCATCCGGGGAGCTGTTTTTT,CASRGASSGELFF
medium-sized,TRBJ1-1,TRBD1,TRBV10-3,TGTGCCATCAGTACCCCGGGACAGGGGAACACTGAAGCTTTCTTT,CAISTPGQGNTEAFF
NA,TRBJ2-2,NA,TRBV12-3/TRBV12-4,TGTGCCAGCAGTTCCGATTATTGGACGGAGCTGTTTTTT,CASSSDYWTELFF
NA,TRBJ2-5,NA,TRBV5-1,TGCGCCAGCAGCTTGGTAGCAGGGGTCGGAGAGACCCAGTACTTC,CASSLVAGVGETQYF
NA,TRBJ2-3,NA,TRBV4-2,TGTGCCAGCAGCCGACTGAAAATAGGCAGGGGGGGCGCAGATACGCAGTATTTT,CASSRLKIGRGGADTQYF
NA,TRBJ1-3,NA,TRBV6-1,TGTGCCAGCAAAGCGGGTAGGACTGGAAACACCATATATTTT,CASKAGRTGNTIYF
NA,TRBJ1-2,NA,TRBV21-1,TGTGCCAGCAGCAAAGTAGAAACAGGAAACTATGGCTACACCTTC,CASSKVETGNYGYTF
NA,TRBJ1-6,TRBD1,TRBV7-9,TGTGCCAGCAGTTCTAGACAGGGACGAGTTAGAGGTTCACCCCTCCACTTT,CASSSRQGRVRGSPLHF
once,TRBJ2-1,NA,TRBV5-8,TGTGCCAGCAGCTTGGGAGGAGCTTCCTACAATGAGCAGTTCTTC,CASSLGGASYNEQFF
few,TRBJ1-5,TRBD1,TRBV19,TGTGCCAGTAGCCTGGGACAGTTGGGGCCCCAGCATTTT,CASSLGQLGPQHF
NA,TRBJ2-3,NA,TRBV5-1,TGCGCCAGCAGCTACCGACAAACCACAGATACGCAGTATTTT,CASSYRQTTDTQYF
NA,TRBJ2-3,TRBD1,TRBV5-1,TGCGCCAGCACCGCTCAGGGGGACCACACAGATACGCAGTATTTT,CASTAQGDHTDTQYF
NA,TRBJ2-5,NA,TRBV5-1,TGCGCCAGCAGCTTGGTGGGGGGACAAGAGACCCAGTACTTC,CASSLVGGQETQYF
few,TRBJ2-7,TRBD2,TRBV3-1/TRBV3-2,TGTGCCAGCAGCCCATACGGCGGGAGGGCGGAGCAGTACTTC,CASSPYGGRAEQYF
NA,TRBJ1-4,NA,TRBV20-1,TGCAGTGCTCGGGGTTTTGAAAAACTGTTTTTT,CSARGFEKLFF
NA,TRBJ2-7,TRBD1,TRBV5-4,TGTGCCAGCAGCTTGCGGGACAGGGGACACGAGCAGTACTTC,CASSLRDRGHEQYF
NA,TRBJ2-3,TRBD2,TRBV18,TGTGCCAGCTCACCGGGGACTAGCGGACGCACAGATACGCAGTATTTT,CASSPGTSGRTDTQYF
few,TRBJ2-7,NA,TRBV19,TGTGCCAGTAGTATCATGGAGGGGTCAGGCGAGCAGTACTTC,CASSIMEGSGEQYF
once,TRBJ2-1,TRBD2,TRBV4-1,TGCGCCAGCAGCCGAAGGGGACTAGCGGAAAAGTACAATGAGCAGTTCTTC,CASSRRGLAEKYNEQFF
NA,TRBJ1-2,NA,TRBV30,TGTGCCTGGAGTAGGGTCCAGGGGCTTGGCTACACCTTC,CAWSRVQGLGYTF
NA,TRBJ2-7,NA,TRBV6-2/TRBV6-3,TGTGCCAGCAGCGAGACAGGTCAGTCCTACGAGCAGTACTTC,CASSETGQSYEQYF
NA,TRBJ2-2,NA,TRBV5-6,TGTGCCAGCACCGGGACAATGAACACCGGGGAGCTGTTTTTT,CASTGTMNTGELFF